The 31 T cell receptor beta chains below were found in one sample sequenced in a study of T-cell memory formation after mild COVID-19. TCRdb called the 5' RACE reads again in MiXCR, with one record for every CDR3 protein. The table records 410,000 or so distinct CDR3 sequences, roughly a quarter of them present only once. The sequencing sample was made of PBMCs or a T cell subset sorted from them (not recorded which). These receptor sequences come from an adult woman who had mild COVID-19 (a few samples of this study predate the infection). Cell type and time point are not known.

V and J are TRBV12-3 or TRBV12-4 and TRBJ2-5; D might be TRBD2 (5 bases). Trimming took off 8 bases at V and 5 bases at J, with 18 bases between the two ends. The CDR3 is 14 amino acids. CDR3 in amino acids: CASGGGGLGETQYF. The CDR3 nucleotides are TGTGCCAGCGGAGGCGGCGGCCTCGGGGAGACCCAGTACTTC.

This clonotype was detected only a few times. This rearrangement joins TRBV11-3 to TRBJ2-1; D unresolved. The germline V gene encodes CDR1 SGHNT and CDR2 YENEEA. V lost 1 base, J lost 10 bases, and 8 bases lay in between. The CDR3 spans 12 residues. Here the CDR3 reads CASSLVSDEQFF. The CDR3 DNA is TGTGCCAGCAGCTTAGTTTCTGACGAGCAGTTCTTC.

The chain couples TRBV7-9 to TRBJ2-5; 9 bases map to TRBD2. Germline V gene lookup returns CDR1 SEHNR and CDR2 FQNEAQ (reference sequence). The V and J ends lost 5 bases and 3 bases, in that order; junction bases with no gene match: 7. The CDR3 is 15 amino acids. DNA of the CDR3: TGTGCCAGCAGCCCCAGAGCTAGCGGGGAAGAGACCCAGTACTTC. Translation gives CASSPRASGEETQYF. Using reference TRBV7-9 and TRBJ2-5 for the parts outside the CDR3, the full variable domain is DTGVSQNPRHKITKRGQNVTFRCDPISEHNRLYWYRQTLGQGPEFLTYFQNEAQLEKSRLLSDRFSAERPKGSFSTLEIQRTEQGDSAMYLCASSPRASGEETQYFGPGTRLLVL.

The genes are TRBV7-2 and TRBJ2-7; D is unclear. The CDR3 has 13 amino acids. Per the germline V gene, CDR1 is SGHTA and CDR2 is FQGNSA. V gave up 8 bases and J gave up 4 bases, with 15 bases separating them. In DNA, the CDR3 is TGTGCCAGCGGCCGGGCCTCATGGTACGAGCAGTACTTC. Translating gives CASGRASWYEQYF.

The chain carries TRBV9 and TRBJ1-2; D possibly corresponds to TRBD1 (6 bases). Trimming left V 4 bases short and J 6 bases short, with 22 bases between. CDR1 and CDR2 from the germline V gene are SGDLS and YYNGEE. There are 16 residues in the CDR3. The chain's CDR3 is CASSSPRGQRRDGYTF. The CDR3 coding sequence is TGTGCCAGCAGCTCCCCCCGTGGACAGCGGAGAGATGGCTACACCTTC.

CDR3 residues: CASSSAGTHFNGYTF. CDR3 bases: TGTGCCAGCAGTTCCGCCGGGACCCACTTCAACGGCTACACCTTC. V is TRBV12-3 or TRBV12-4 and J is TRBJ1-2; D perhaps matches TRBD1 (5 bases). Trimming took off 4 bases at V and 8 bases at J, with 20 bases between the two ends. This CDR3 is 15 amino acids long.

The chain combines TRBV24-1 with TRBJ2-1; possibly TRBD1 or TRBD2 for D (6 bases each). Between the trimmed V and J ends, which lost 5 bases and 8 bases, there was a span of 30 bases. Germline CDR1 KGHDR, CDR2 SFDVKD. The CDR3 extends over 19 amino acids. CDR3 coding DNA: TGTGCCACCAGTGTCCCGGTCGGGGGTGGGGGCCTTGGGAGCGATGAGCAGTTCTTC. Its translation is CATSVPVGGGGLGSDEQFF.

This clonotype was observed a few times. V gene TRBV7-9 combines with J gene TRBJ2-4; D is unclear. The V gene's germline CDR1 is SEHNR and CDR2 FQNEAQ (reference sequence). The V end was cut by 4 bases, the J end by 0 bases, with 4 bases between. The CDR3 is 13 residues long. CDR3 bases: TGTGCCAGCAGCTCCCGAGCCAAAAACATTCAGTACTTC. Translated: CASSSRAKNIQYF.

This chain links TRBV4-1 with TRBJ1-2, with unresolved D. Germline values: CDR1 MGHRA, CDR2 YSYEKL. The CDR3 is made up of 16 amino acids. Deletions cut 0 bases from V and 4 bases from J, with 15 bases between. CDR3 sequence: CASSQDLDLKGYGYTF. DNA for the CDR3: TGCGCCAGCAGCCAAGATCTGGACTTAAAGGGCTATGGCTACACCTTC.

The sample holds a few counts of this clonotype. The J gene is TRBJ2-1, the V gene TRBV28; 8 bases are a match to TRBD2. Germline CDR1 MDHEN, CDR2 SYDVKM. CDR3 size: 16 residues. The V gene end was trimmed by 10 bases and the J gene end by 0 bases; junction bases not matched to a gene: 11. The CDR3 coding sequence is TGTGCCACCCAGAGCGGGGGCGCCCTCTCCTACAATGAGCAGTTCTTC. This codes for CATQSGGALSYNEQFF.

In this sample, this clonotype turned up a few times. The genes are TRBV19 and TRBJ2-2; D gene uncertain. Germline V lookup: CDR1 LNHDA, CDR2 SQIVND (reference sequence). The germline V and J ends were trimmed by 5 bases and 0 bases, with 4 bases remaining between them. The CDR3 is made up of 13 amino acids. CDR3 sequence (DNA): TGTGCCAGTAGTGAGACGAACACCGGGGAGCTGTTTTTT. This encodes CASSETNTGELFF.

The rearrangement joins TRBV12-3 or TRBV12-4 to TRBJ1-2; 8 bases are a match to TRBD1. Trimming at V came to 4 bases and at J to 4 bases, leaving 11 bases not matched to a gene. This CDR3 has 16 residues. CDR3 amino acids: CASSSSGTGSLYGYTF. CDR3 DNA: TGTGCCAGCAGTTCCTCCGGGACAGGAAGTCTCTATGGCTACACCTTC.

This chain joins TRBV5-1 and TRBJ2-1; TRBD1 matches at 8 bases. The germline V gene has CDR1 SGHRS and CDR2 YFSETQ. The V gene end was trimmed by 5 bases and the J gene end by 4 bases; junction bases not matched to a gene: 17. The CDR3 length is 18 residues. The CDR3 is CASRTGALISSSYNEQFF. The CDR3 nucleotides read TGCGCCAGCAGGACAGGGGCACTCATCTCCTCTTCATACAATGAGCAGTTCTTC.

This clonotype was seen more than once but under ten times. The chain uses TRBV20-1 and TRBJ1-2; D gene unclear. Germline-derived CDR1 and CDR2 are DFQATT and SNEGSKA (reference sequence). V dropped 3 bases and J dropped 5 bases, with 4 bases sitting between them. The CDR3 contains 10 residues. The CDR3 spells CSASKYGYTF. DNA for the CDR3: TGCAGTGCTAGTAAATATGGCTACACCTTC.

The sample holds one count of this clonotype. The chain uses TRBV30 and TRBJ1-1; no definite D call. Trimming left V 0 bases short and J 4 bases short, with 9 bases between. Germline values: CDR1 GTSNPN, CDR2 SVGIG (reference sequence). This CDR3 has 13 amino acids. This CDR3 is CAWSVGSLTEAFF. CDR3 sequence (DNA): TGTGCCTGGAGTGTAGGATCCCTCACTGAAGCTTTCTTT.

The chain combines TRBV20-1 with TRBJ2-5; 10 bases are shared with TRBD2. Germline CDR1 reads DFQATT; CDR2 reads SNEGSKA (reference sequence). The CDR3 sequence is 13 residues long. V gave up 6 bases and J gave up 5 bases; unmatched junction bases: 6. The CDR3 here is CSASPGLAETQYF. CDR3 bases: TGCAGTGCAAGTCCGGGACTAGCGGAGACCCAGTACTTC.

This clonotype was seen more than once but under ten times. V gene TRBV12-3 or TRBV12-4 combines with J gene TRBJ2-2, with TRBD2 matching 10 bases. Losses at the gene ends were 4 bases for V and 8 bases for J; bases not matched to a gene: 4. CDR3 length equals 14 residues. For the CDR3, the DNA is TGTGCCAGCAGTTCCAGCGGGAGGGCAGGGGAGCTGTTTTTT. This gives the protein CASSSSGRAGELFF.

This clonotype was counted a few times. The rearrangement links TRBV6-5 to TRBJ2-7; 8 bases line up with TRBD2. The CDR3 runs 17 residues. Germline V lookup: CDR1 MNHEY, CDR2 SVGAGI. With V trimmed by 6 bases and J by 4 bases, 17 bases remained unmatched. This CDR3 reads CASSPGPGQRETYEQYF. The CDR3 DNA reads TGTGCCAGCAGCCCGGGCCCGGGGCAGCGGGAGACTTACGAGCAGTACTTC.

The genes are TRBV20-1 and TRBJ2-7; 8 bases are a match to TRBD2. Germline V CDR1 and CDR2: DFQATT, SNEGSKA (reference sequence). V lost 3 bases and J lost 0; bases outside the gene matches: 4. The CDR3 has 14 amino acids. The CDR3 nucleotides read TGCAGTGCTAGTAAGCGGGAGAACTCCTACGAGCAGTACTTC. Translated: CSASKRENSYEQYF.

This clonotype has a handful of counts. The rearrangement uses TRBV7-9 and TRBJ2-7; 7 bases align to TRBD2. The J segment lost 4 bases and the V segment lost 5 bases, leaving 8 bases of the junction unmatched. The CDR3 spans 14 residues. The V gene's germline CDR1 is SEHNR and CDR2 FQNEAQ (reference sequence). CDR3 loop: CASSGGDRPYEQYF. In DNA form, the CDR3 reads TGTGCCAGCAGCGGGGGGGATCGCCCTTACGAGCAGTACTTC.

This clonotype was counted between two and nine times. The gene calls are TRBV20-1 and TRBJ2-1; 13 bases line up with TRBD2. The ends lost 3 bases at V and 1 base at J; junction bases unmatched: 3. CDR3 length: 16 residues. The germline V gene encodes CDR1 DFQATT and CDR2 SNEGSKA (reference sequence). The CDR3, as DNA: TGCAGTGCTAGTCCGACTAGCGGGAGGTCCTACAATGAGCAGTTCTTC. It translates to CSASPTSGRSYNEQFF.

This clonotype was picked up a small number of times. The rearrangement uses TRBV15 and TRBJ2-1; maybe TRBD1 (6 bases). This CDR3 has 16 amino acids. Looked up from germline, CDR1 is LNHNV and CDR2 is YYDKDF (reference sequence). V was clipped by 2 bases and J by 4 bases, with 15 bases between them. CDR3 DNA: TGTGCCACCAGCAGACCTGCCGGGACAATATACAATGAGCAGTTCTTC. Protein: CATSRPAGTIYNEQFF. The entire variable domain, with the rest obtained from reference TRBV15 and TRBJ2-1, is as follows: DAMVIQNPRYQVTQFGKPVTLSCSQTLNHNVMYWYQQKSSQAPKLLFHYYDKDFNNEADTPDNFQSRRPNTSFCFLDIRSPGLGDTAMYLCATSRPAGTIYNEQFFGPGTRLTVL.

This clonotype was found a few times. The chain carries TRBV12-3 or TRBV12-4 and TRBJ1-2; D might be TRBD1 (5 bases). This CDR3 has 13 amino acids. V was shortened by 6 bases and J by 4 bases, with 12 bases between the two germline ends. CDR3 in DNA: TGTGCCAGCAGGAGAGACAGCTCCTATGGCTACACCTTC. It specifies CASRRDSSYGYTF.

The chain employs TRBV7-8 and TRBJ2-4; D gene uncertain. Trimming removed 1 base at V and 6 bases at J, with 10 bases between. The CDR3 is made up of 14 amino acids. Germline V gives CDR1 SGHVS, CDR2 FQNEAQ. The CDR3 region has the DNA TGTGCCAGCAGCTTAGGACGGAACCTAAACATTCAGTACTTC. Amino acid sequence: CASSLGRNLNIQYF.

This clonotype has only a few counts. V gene TRBV20-1 combines with J gene TRBJ2-6; D not resolved. Looked up from germline, CDR1 is DFQATT and CDR2 is SNEGSKA (reference sequence). V lost 3 bases and J 0 bases, leaving 3 bases between the germline ends. The CDR3 spans 13 residues. CDR3 protein: CSASHSGANVLTF. The CDR3 nucleotides read TGCAGTGCTAGCCACTCTGGGGCCAACGTCCTGACTTTC.

This clonotype was counted a few times. The chain links TRBV6-5 to TRBJ1-1; D not resolved. CDR3 length: 13 amino acids. In germline, CDR1 is MNHEY, CDR2 SVGAGI. V lost 2 bases to trimming and J lost 0 bases, with 4 bases between them. CDR3 sequence reads: CASSYQMNTEAFF. CDR3 coding DNA: TGTGCCAGCAGTTACCAAATGAACACTGAAGCTTTCTTT.

In this sample, this clonotype turned up a few times. This chain connects TRBV7-2 to TRBJ2-5, with D possibly matching TRBD2 (5 bases). This CDR3 has 13 amino acids. Trimming cost V 1 base and J 4 bases, with 7 bases left between them. From germline, CDR1 is SGHTA and CDR2 FQGNSA. CDR3 region: CASSLDAGETQYF. CDR3 sequence (DNA): TGTGCCAGCAGCTTAGATGCGGGAGAGACCCAGTACTTC.

The chain has TRBV20-1 and TRBJ2-7; TRBD1 or TRBD2 may be the D gene (6 bases each). Trimming pared 3 bases from V and 2 bases from J, leaving 11 bases between. The CDR3 is 13 residues long. The V gene's germline CDR1 is DFQATT and CDR2 SNEGSKA (reference sequence). This CDR3 is CSASGGPTYEQYF. The CDR3 bases are TGCAGTGCTAGCGGGGGCCCTACCTACGAGCAGTACTTC.

V gene TRBV13 combines with J gene TRBJ2-7, with no clear D. V lost 0 bases and J 9 bases, leaving 9 bases between the germline ends. The CDR3 spans 12 residues. CDR1 and CDR2 from the germline V gene are PRHDT and FYEKMQ (reference sequence). Here the CDR3 reads CASSLGVDGQYF. The CDR3 nucleotides are TGTGCCAGCAGCTTAGGGGTCGACGGGCAGTACTTC.

This chain links TRBV7-9 with TRBJ2-5, with 8 positions matching TRBD1. Looked up from germline, CDR1 is SEHNR and CDR2 is FQNEAQ (reference sequence). This CDR3 is 16 amino acids long. The trim removed 4 bases at V and 6 bases at J, leaving 13 bases unmatched. CDR3 sequence: CASSSFRGLGWQTQYF. The CDR3 DNA sequence: TGTGCCAGCAGCTCTTTCAGGGGGCTGGGTTGGCAGACCCAGTACTTC. The full variable domain, in which reference TRBV7-9 and TRBJ2-5 provide the parts outside the CDR3, is DTGVSQNPRHKITKRGQNVTFRCDPISEHNRLYWYRQTLGQGPEFLTYFQNEAQLEKSRLLSDRFSAERPKGSFSTLEIQRTEQGDSAMYLCASSSFRGLGWQTQYFGPGTRLLVL.

There are a few counts of this clonotype. V and J are TRBV6-5 and TRBJ1-6, with 9 positions matching TRBD1. V lost 0 bases, J lost 6 bases, and 6 bases stayed unmatched. The CDR3 is 17 residues long. Per the germline V gene, CDR1 is MNHEY and CDR2 is SVGAGI. CDR3 bases: TGTGCCAGCAGTTACTCGCCTCCGGGACAGGGTAATTCACCCCTCCACTTT. Amino acid sequence: CASSYSPPGQGNSPLHF.